These 2 T cell receptor beta chains came from one sample sequenced in a study of shared clonotypes between healthy human individuals. Terminally differentiated effector memory CD45RA+ cells were left out of the naive CD8 fraction, which was CD45RO-negative and positively selected for CCR7. The protocol was immunoSEQ multiplex PCR, while the TCRdb copy is restricted to in-frame clones and leaves out a portion. This sample carries over 2 million clones, about 95% of them seen once, and the ten largest clones take about 1.1%. Sequenced: naive CD8+ T cells sorted from blood. These receptors were obtained from a man in his late teens or twenties in good health.

The chain couples TRBV7-9 to TRBJ1-3; 9 bases fit TRBD1. The V gene's germline CDR1 is SEHNR and CDR2 FQNEAQ (reference sequence). V shed 1 base, J shed 3 bases, and the junction held 7 bases outside the gene matches. The CDR3 extends over 17 amino acids. The DNA of the CDR3 is TGTGCCAGCAGCTTAGAATACAGGGGGCAATATGGAAACACCATATATTTT. Amino acids: CASSLEYRGQYGNTIYF.

On this clone itself: Other DNA sequences from this sample encode an identical CDR3 as well. The chain employs TRBV7-3 and TRBJ2-1; the match to TRBD1 covers 9 bases. This CDR3 is built from 14 residues. Germline-derived CDR1 and CDR2 are SGHTA and FQGTGA. With 3 bases clipped from V and 3 bases from J, the junction kept 0 bases outside the gene matches. CDR3 DNA: TGTGCCAGCAGCTTGACAGGGGGCTACAATGAGCAGTTCTTC. Encoded protein: CASSLTGGYNEQFF.